This entry describes one T cell receptor (beta chain). V shed 0 bases and J shed 4 bases, with 10 bases lying between them. Germline CDR1 and CDR2: MGHRA and YSYEKL. CDR3 length equals 15 residues. Authors' processing steps: Reference gene primer amplification in the assay estimated nucleated cell counts. The method was immunoSEQ multiplex PCR; TCRdb's version includes in-frame clones alone and lacks a portion of them. V, J and clone size are taken as reported in that table, and D and trimming were inferred from the DNA itself. This table holds more than 75,000 clones, roughly 84% found once. The data belong to a study of blood T cell repertoires in COVID-19. Across the study: COVID-19 samples collected from the United States, Italy and Spain covered acute and convalescent phases. PBMCs, B-cell-depleted T cells, or T cells were the source of the cDNA or gDNA that made up the material.

The genes are TRBV4-1 and TRBJ1-5, with D unresolved. Material for sequencing was peripheral blood. The TCR sequence derives from a man between 60 and 70 years old with acute or convalescent COVID-19. The CDR3: CASSQDGGKNQPQHF. The CDR3 DNA reads as TGCGCCAGCAGCCAAGATGGAGGGAAGAATCAGCCCCAGCATTTT.